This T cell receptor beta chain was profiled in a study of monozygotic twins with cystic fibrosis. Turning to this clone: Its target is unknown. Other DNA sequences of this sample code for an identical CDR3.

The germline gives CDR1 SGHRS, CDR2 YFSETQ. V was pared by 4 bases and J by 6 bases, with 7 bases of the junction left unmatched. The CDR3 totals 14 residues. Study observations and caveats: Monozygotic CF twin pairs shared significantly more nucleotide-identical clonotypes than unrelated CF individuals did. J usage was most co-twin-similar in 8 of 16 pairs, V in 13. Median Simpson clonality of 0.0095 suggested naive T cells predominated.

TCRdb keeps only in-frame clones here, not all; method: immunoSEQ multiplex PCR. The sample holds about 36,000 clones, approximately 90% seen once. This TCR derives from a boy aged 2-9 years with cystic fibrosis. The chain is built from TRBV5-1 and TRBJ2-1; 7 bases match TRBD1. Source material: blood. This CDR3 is CASSLTGSGNEQFF. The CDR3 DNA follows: TGCGCCAGCAGCCTGACAGGGTCCGGCAATGAGCAGTTCTTC. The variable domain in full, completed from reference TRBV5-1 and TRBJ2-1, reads KAGVTQTPRYLIKTRGQQVTLSCSPISGHRSVSWYQQTPGQGLQFLFEYFSETQRNKGNFPGRFSGRQFSNSRSEMNVSTLELGDSALYLCASSLTGSGNEQFFGPGTRLTVL.